This note documents a single T cell receptor (beta chain) sequence. What antigen it recognizes has not been identified. Within one base of it there is no much larger clone, and no base qualities were kept. The sample originates from a study of T cells in localized non-small cell lung cancer (dated by TCRdb to about 2020). About the study as a whole: Comparing tumors with uninvolved tumor-adjacent lungs, the study looked at the T cell repertoires of about 240 patients with early-stage NSCLC. The cohort comprised approximately 240 treatment-naïve NSCLC patients with resected, localized lung tumors. A mean age of approximately 70 years was recorded for the NSCLC patients, of whom approximately 130 were male and about a hundred were female. Study-wide findings and limitations: Uninvolved tumor-adjacent lung showed the highest T cell clonality, higher than tumor, which suggests more focused antigenic responses in the adjacent lung. Because the study design was exploratory, TCR variables were selected using unadjusted p-values without false-discovery rate correction. A median of around 50 of the top 100 tumor clones turned up in the paired uninvolved adjacent lung, and under 30 of those clones also ranked among the top 100 of that same adjacent lung. Higher blood T cell density associated with longer overall survival, while higher adjacent-lung clonality associated with shorter survival. Because multi-region tumor sequencing was not performed, intratumor heterogeneity could not be ruled out.

The immunoSEQ Assay was used to sequence TCR beta CDR3 regions from DNA. Concerning the study's data processing: To compute T cell density, TCR beta template counts were normalized to usable DNA, which was estimated by amplifying housekeeping genes. Richness was estimated with the preseqR package, extrapolating to 400,000 templates for PBMC samples and 120,000 templates for tissue samples. Clonality was taken to be one minus Pielou's evenness. Differential abundance testing on productive amino-acid clonotypes, with a minimum total count of 5 and an alpha of 0.1, was used to identify tissue-enriched TCRs. Repertoire overlap between compartments was quantified with the Jaccard Index and Morisita Overlap Index. GLIPH grouped TCR beta CDR3s together with public tetramer-defined viral CDR3s, and a viral motif had to include at least three viral sequences and show V-gene enrichment. Not all clones reach the TCRdb copy of this immuneACCESS table, which keeps in-frame sequences only. Checked studies attribute under half of the gap to unresolved V genes and leave the rest unexplained. V and J calls and clone size are copied from that table; D and trimming were computed from the DNA. This sample gives a few thousand clones in total; more than 15% of them show up just once. The ten top clones hold roughly 11% of the sample.

At diagnosis, tumor, uninvolved tumor-adjacent lung and peripheral blood were collected and then preserved as a mix of FFPE and fresh-frozen material. The CDR3 sequence holds 15 residues, the cysteine and phenylalanine included. The CDR3 DNA has 45 bases and is translated from base 1. Unmatched junction bases come to 5, with V trimmed by 0 bases and J by 3 bases. According to the germline V gene, CDR1 reads SGHRS and CDR2 reads YFSETQ. This sample comprised lung tumor tissue, obtained before any cancer treatment. This TCR was sampled from a man aged 40 to 75 with stage I squamous cell lung carcinoma. The chain links TRBV5-1 with TRBJ1-1; 7 bases in between match TRBD1. In nucleotides, the sequence is TGCGCCAGCAGCTTGGAGGGGGCCTGGGACACTGAAGCTTTCTTT. It is translated as CASSLEGAWDTEAFF.